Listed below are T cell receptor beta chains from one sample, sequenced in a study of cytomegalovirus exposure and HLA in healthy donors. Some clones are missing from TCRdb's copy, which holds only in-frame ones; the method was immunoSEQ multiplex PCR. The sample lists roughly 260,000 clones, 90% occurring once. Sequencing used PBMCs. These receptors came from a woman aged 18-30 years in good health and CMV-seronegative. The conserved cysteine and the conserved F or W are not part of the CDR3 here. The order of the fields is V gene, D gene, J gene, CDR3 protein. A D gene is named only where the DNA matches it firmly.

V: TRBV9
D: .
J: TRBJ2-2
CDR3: ASSFSRGMTGELF

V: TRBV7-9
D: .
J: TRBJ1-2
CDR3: ASRRTRDNYGYT

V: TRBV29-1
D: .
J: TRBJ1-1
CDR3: SVDSLTGPAEAF

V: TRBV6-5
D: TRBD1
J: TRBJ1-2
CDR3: ASRPALDRYTGYT

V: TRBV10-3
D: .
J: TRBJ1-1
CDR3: AISEGVNTEAF

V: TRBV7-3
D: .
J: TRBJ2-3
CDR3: ASSFVANTDTQY

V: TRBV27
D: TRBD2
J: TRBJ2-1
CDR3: ASSPGLATYNEQF

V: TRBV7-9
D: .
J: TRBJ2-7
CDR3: ASSNSVVYEQY

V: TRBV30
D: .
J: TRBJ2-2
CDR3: AWSVQGPGELF

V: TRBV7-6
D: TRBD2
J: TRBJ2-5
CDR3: ASSFNMRTSGQETQY

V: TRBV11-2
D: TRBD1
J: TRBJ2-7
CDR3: ASSKTGTYEQY

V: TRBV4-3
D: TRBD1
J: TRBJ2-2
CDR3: ASSQNPGGARYTGELF

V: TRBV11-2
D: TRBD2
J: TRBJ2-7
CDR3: ASSTLAGGRGEQY

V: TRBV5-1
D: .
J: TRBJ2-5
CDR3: ASSADKEETQY

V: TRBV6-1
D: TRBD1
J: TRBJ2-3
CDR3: ASSVQGNTDTQY

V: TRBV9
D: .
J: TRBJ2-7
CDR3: ASSVEPGGYEQY

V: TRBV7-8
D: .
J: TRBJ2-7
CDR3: ASSLESGSSYEQY

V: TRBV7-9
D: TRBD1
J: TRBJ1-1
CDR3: ASSLTGGANTEAF

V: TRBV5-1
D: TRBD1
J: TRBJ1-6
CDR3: ASSGGQSINSPLH

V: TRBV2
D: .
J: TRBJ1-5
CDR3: ASNGQNQPQH

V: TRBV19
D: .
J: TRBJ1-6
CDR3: ASSITRTKKGNSPLH

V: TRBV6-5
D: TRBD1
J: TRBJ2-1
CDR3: ASSYPGQVPF

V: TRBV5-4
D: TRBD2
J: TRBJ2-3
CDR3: ASSPGASGVTDTQY